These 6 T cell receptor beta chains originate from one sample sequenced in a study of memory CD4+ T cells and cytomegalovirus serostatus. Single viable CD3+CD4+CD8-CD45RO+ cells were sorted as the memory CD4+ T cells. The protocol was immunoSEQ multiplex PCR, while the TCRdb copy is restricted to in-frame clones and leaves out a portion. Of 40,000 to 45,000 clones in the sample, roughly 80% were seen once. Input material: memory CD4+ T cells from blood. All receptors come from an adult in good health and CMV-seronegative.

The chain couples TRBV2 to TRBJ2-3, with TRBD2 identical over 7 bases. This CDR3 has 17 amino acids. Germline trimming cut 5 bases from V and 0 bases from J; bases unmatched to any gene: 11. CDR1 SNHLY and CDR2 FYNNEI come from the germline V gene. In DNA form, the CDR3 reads TGTGCCAGCAGTTATACCCTGGGACTACCTAGCACAGATACGCAGTATTTT. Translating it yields CASSYTLGLPSTDTQYF.

The CDR3 protein is CASIKRQGNTEAFF. Written as DNA, the CDR3 is TGTGCCAGCATTAAGAGACAGGGGAACACTGAAGCTTTCTTT. This chain uses TRBV6-6 with TRBJ1-1; 7 bases are a match to TRBD1. Unmatched junction bases numbered 6, after V lost 7 bases and J lost 1 base. Germline lookup yields CDR1 MNHNY and CDR2 SVGAGI (reference sequence). The CDR3 loop spans 14 amino acids.

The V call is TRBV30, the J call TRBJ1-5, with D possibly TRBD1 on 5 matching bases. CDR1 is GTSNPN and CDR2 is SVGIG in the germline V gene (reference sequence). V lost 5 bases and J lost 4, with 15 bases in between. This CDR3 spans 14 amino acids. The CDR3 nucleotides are TGTGCCTGGGGAACCGGGGCCTTAAATCAGCCCCAGCATTTT. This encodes CAWGTGALNQPQHF.

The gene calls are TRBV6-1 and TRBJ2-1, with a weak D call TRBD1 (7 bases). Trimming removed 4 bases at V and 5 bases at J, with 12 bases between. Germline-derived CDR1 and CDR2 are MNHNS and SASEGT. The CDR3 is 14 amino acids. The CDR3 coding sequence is TGTGCCAGCAGTGCCAGGGGGGCAGACAATGAGCAGTTCTTC. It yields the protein CASSARGADNEQFF.

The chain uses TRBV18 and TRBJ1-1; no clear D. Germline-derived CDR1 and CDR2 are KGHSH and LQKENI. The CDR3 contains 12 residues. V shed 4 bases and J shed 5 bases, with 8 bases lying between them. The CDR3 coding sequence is TGTGCCAGCTCACTCGGAGTTACTGAAGCTTTCTTT. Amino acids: CASSLGVTEAFF.

The CDR3 reads CAWRTPGGMGTEAFF. The CDR3, as DNA: TGTGCCTGGAGAACCCCGGGGGGGATGGGCACTGAAGCTTTCTTT. The genes are TRBV30 and TRBJ1-1, with a possible D match to TRBD1 (5 bases). Trimming left V 3 bases short and J 4 bases short, with 18 bases between. This CDR3 comprises 15 residues. The germline CDR1 and CDR2 sequences are GTSNPN and SVGIG (reference sequence).